The 10 T cell receptor beta chains in this list originate from one sample, sequenced in a study of T cell responses to AZD1222 COVID-19 vaccine. Assay used: immunoSEQ multiplex PCR; TCRdb lists only in-frame clones, some missing. The sample shows about 120,000 clones, approximately 85% of them seen only once. Sequencing used peripheral blood, obtained on day 0 of AZD1222 vaccination. The receptors were gathered from an adult in good health.

The genes are TRBV19 and TRBJ1-5; TRBD1 might be the D (5 bases). The V gene lost 5 bases and the J gene lost 2 bases, with 19 bases spanning the gap. Germline CDR1 and CDR2: LNHDA and SQIVND (reference sequence). The CDR3 length is 17 residues. The CDR3 DNA reads as TGTGCCAGTAGTGCGGTAATATATAGGGACCGCAATCAGCCCCAGCATTTT. Amino acids: CASSAVIYRDRNQPQHF.

V is TRBV5-1 and J is TRBJ2-5; 7 bases map to TRBD2. Germline CDR1 is SGHRS and CDR2 is YFSETQ. This CDR3 region has 16 residues. The junction had 7 bases not matched to a gene; V was cut back by 0 bases and J by 2 bases. The CDR3 nucleotides read TGCGCCAGCAGCTTGGAGCTGGCTAGCGGACAAGAGACCCAGTACTTC. Translated: CASSLELASGQETQYF.

This clone was counted a few times. This chain connects TRBV7-2 to TRBJ1-3; D perhaps matches TRBD1 (5 bases). Trimming pared 2 bases from V and 8 bases from J, leaving 19 bases between. The CDR3 contains 16 residues. From germline, CDR1 is SGHTA and CDR2 FQGNSA. The CDR3 loop reads CASSLRVVSGEHTIYF. CDR3 coding DNA: TGTGCCAGCAGCTTACGGGTAGTATCGGGGGAACACACCATATATTTT.

V usage is TRBV7-2 and J usage is TRBJ1-6; D gene unclear. The CDR3 totals 12 residues. Germline CDR1 reads SGHTA; CDR2 reads FQGNSA. V lost 3 bases, J lost 8 bases, and 5 bases lay in between. CDR3 sequence (DNA): TGTGCCAGCAGCTTTGGGTATTCACCCCTCCACTTT. This translates into CASSFGYSPLHF.

This rearrangement joins TRBV18 to TRBJ1-4, with D unclear. V was shortened by 0 bases and J by 1 base, with 6 bases between the two germline ends. The CDR3 runs 15 residues. Germline CDR1 reads KGHSH; CDR2 reads LQKENI. This CDR3 is CASSPPSLTNEKLFF. CDR3 sequence (DNA): TGTGCCAGCTCACCACCCAGTCTAACTAATGAAAAACTGTTTTTT.

The chain is built from TRBV4-2 and TRBJ1-1; D is ambiguous. Germline CDR1 is LGHNA and CDR2 is YNFKEQ. V lost 0 bases and J lost 4, with 12 bases in between. CDR3 length: 15 residues. This CDR3 reads CASSQDPGSSTEAFF. As DNA, the CDR3 is TGTGCCAGCAGCCAAGATCCTGGCAGCTCCACTGAAGCTTTCTTT.

This clone was found once. The rearrangement joins TRBV3-1 (or the pseudogene TRBV3-2) to TRBJ1-1; D not resolved. CDR1 is LGHDT and CDR2 is YNNKEL in the germline V gene (reference sequence). Trimming removed 4 bases at V and 0 bases at J, with 6 bases between. The CDR3 contains 13 residues. The CDR3 coding sequence is TGTGCCAGCAGCCCACAGATGAACACTGAAGCTTTCTTT. Translating it yields CASSPQMNTEAFF.

The V and J genes are TRBV9 and TRBJ2-3; 7 bases align to TRBD2. Germline-derived CDR1 and CDR2 are SGDLS and YYNGEE. V trimming: 4 bases; J trimming: 2 bases; junction bases outside the gene matches: 4. The CDR3 covers 14 residues. This CDR3 is CASSPSGYTDTQYF. In DNA form, the CDR3 reads TGTGCCAGCAGCCCTAGCGGTTACACAGATACGCAGTATTTT.

The count of this clone is one. The gene calls are TRBV11-3 and TRBJ2-7, with D tentatively TRBD1 or TRBD2 (6 bases each). This CDR3 is 16 amino acids long. Per the germline V gene, CDR1 is SGHNT and CDR2 is YENEEA. V was cut by 5 bases and J by 0 bases, with 17 bases left in between. The CDR3 is CASSLIAWGASYEQYF. The CDR3 DNA reads TGTGCCAGCAGCCTCATTGCATGGGGGGCCTCCTACGAGCAGTACTTC.

J is TRBJ2-7 and V is TRBV7-9; a possible D gene is TRBD2 (6 bases). V lost 2 bases and J 4 bases, leaving 15 bases between the germline ends. Germline loops: CDR1 SEHNR, CDR2 FQNEAQ (reference sequence). CDR3 length: 15 amino acids. CDR3 residues: CASSLPLRGRYEQYF. CDR3 sequence (DNA): TGTGCCAGCAGCTTACCCCTACGGGGGAGGTACGAGCAGTACTTC.